This T cell receptor beta chain originates from a study of response to subunit inactivated influenza vaccine. As for this clonotype: Its antigen is still unknown.

Study conclusions and caveats: With each seasonal influenza vaccination, the authors suggested, few new T cells are recruited.

This CDR3 has 15 amino acids. CDR1 and CDR2 from the germline V gene are DFQATT and SNEGSKA (reference sequence). J was trimmed by 3 bases and V by 6 bases; bases with no gene match: 10. TCRdb called the RT-PCR reads again in MiXCR, with one record for every CDR3 protein. The table lists hundreds of thousands of distinct CDR3 sequences, 25% of them singletons. Here the sequenced sample was CD4+ T cells sorted from PBMCs, taken about 5 days after vaccination. This chain joins TRBV20-1 and TRBJ2-3; 9 bases map to TRBD2. The receptor comes from a man in his fifties who received an inactivated influenza vaccine. The CDR3 sequence: CSAYLAGVRTDTQYF. In DNA form, the CDR3 reads TGCAGTGCCTACTTAGCGGGAGTTAGGACAGATACGCAGTATTTT.